These 9 T cell receptor beta chains originate from one sample sequenced in a study of T cells in Graves' hyperthyroidism and ophthalmopathy. Amplification of TCR beta CDR3 regions was performed using RNA transcripts as template. The primer set for the first-round RT-PCR of the TCR CDR3 was HTBI. TCRdb used MiXCR to reprocess the multiplex PCR reads, holding one entry per CDR3 protein. The sample carries some 570,000 distinct CDR3 sequences, 12% to 15% recorded once. Source material: blood. The origin of the receptors is a woman younger than 30 with Graves' ophthalmopathy.

This clonotype was counted only a few times. The chain is built from TRBV7-2 and TRBJ2-1; 8 bases are a match to TRBD2. V shed 1 base and J 3 bases; nucleotides not matched to a gene: 5. Germline V gene sequence: CDR1 SGHTA, CDR2 FQGNSA. The CDR3 is made up of 16 amino acids. The CDR3 bases are TGTGCCAGCAGCTTAGGGGGACTAGGTAACTACAATGAGCAGTTCTTC. As protein: CASSLGGLGNYNEQFF.

This clonotype came up many times. The chain recombines TRBV28 with TRBJ2-1; TRBD2 aligns across 8 bases. V gave up 1 base and J gave up 4 bases; unmatched junction bases: 6. This CDR3 spans 16 amino acids. Looked up from germline, CDR1 is MDHEN and CDR2 is SYDVKM. The chain's CDR3 is CASSLSKTGGYNEQFF. DNA of the CDR3: TGTGCCAGCAGTTTATCTAAAACGGGAGGGTACAATGAGCAGTTCTTC.

This clonotype has more than one count but fewer than ten. The chain uses TRBV4-2 and TRBJ2-1; 10 nucleotides line up with TRBD2. Trimming took 1 base from V and 7 from J; bases not matched to a gene: 7. Germline CDR1 and CDR2: LGHNA and YNFKEQ. This CDR3 is built from 16 residues. The CDR3 nucleotides read TGTGCCAGCAGCCAAGGTCCTAGCGGGAGCACTAATGAGCAGTTCTTC. It codes for CASSQGPSGSTNEQFF.

This clonotype was counted many times. The genes are TRBV30 and TRBJ1-5; no clear D. The CDR3 has 13 amino acids. From germline, CDR1 is GTSNPN and CDR2 SVGIG (reference sequence). Between the trimmed V and J ends, which lost 2 bases and 3 bases, there was a span of 8 bases. CDR3 nucleotides: TGTGCCTGGAGTCCCGGTACCAATCAGCCCCAGCATTTT. Translation gives CAWSPGTNQPQHF.

This clonotype occurred many times. The rearrangement uses TRBV12-3 or TRBV12-4 and TRBJ2-5; the match to TRBD2 covers 7 bases. V lost 0 bases, J lost 1 base, and 2 bases stayed unmatched. The CDR3 sequence is 15 residues long. CDR3 sequence: CASSLARGIQETQYF. For the CDR3, the DNA is TGTGCCAGCAGTTTAGCGCGGGGGATCCAAGAGACCCAGTACTTC.

The rearrangement joins TRBV9 to TRBJ2-7, with 8 bases fitting TRBD2. Germline V gene lookup returns CDR1 SGDLS and CDR2 YYNGEE. This CDR3 is 15 amino acids long. V dropped 0 bases and J dropped 4; count of bases not matched to a gene: 6. The CDR3 sequence: CASSVEAGGRYEQYF. In DNA form, the CDR3 reads TGTGCCAGCAGCGTAGAGGCGGGAGGTCGGTACGAGCAGTACTTC.

This rearrangement joins TRBV5-5 to TRBJ2-3, with 10 bases that match TRBD2. Germline V gene lookup returns CDR1 SGHKS and CDR2 YYEKEE (reference sequence). The J segment lost 6 bases and the V segment lost 4 bases, leaving 5 bases of the junction unmatched. The CDR3 covers 14 residues. DNA of the CDR3: TGTGCCAGCAGCCCAGATAGCGGGAGGGATACGCAGTATTTT. It codes for CASSPDSGRDTQYF.

This clonotype has more than one count but fewer than ten. This chain links TRBV20-1 with TRBJ1-4, with a weak D call TRBD1 (6 bases). V lost 2 bases and J 6 bases, leaving 19 bases between the germline ends. Germline V gene sequence: CDR1 DFQATT, CDR2 SNEGSKA (reference sequence). CDR3 length: 16 amino acids. The CDR3: CSARPTAGATHEKLFF. The CDR3 nucleotides are TGCAGTGCTAGACCCACCGCGGGGGCGACACATGAAAAACTGTTTTTT.

This clonotype occurred once. With a much larger clone just one base away, this may be a read error. The gene calls are TRBV19 and TRBJ1-1, with D possibly being TRBD1 (6 bases). CDR3 length equals 17 residues. Germline V CDR1 and CDR2: LNHDA, SQIVND (reference sequence). The CDR3 DNA sequence: TGTGCCAGTAGTATATCCCTCGGGGGGGCCCAGAACACTGGAGCTTTCTTT. Translated: CASSISLGGAQNTGAFF. Filled out from reference TRBV19 and TRBJ1-1, the complete variable domain reads DGGITQSPKYLFRKEGQNVTLSCEQNLNHDAMYWYRQDPGQGLRLIYYSQIVNDFQKGDIAEGYSVSREKKESFPLTVTSAQKNPTAFYLCASSISLGGAQNTGAFFGQGTRLTVV.